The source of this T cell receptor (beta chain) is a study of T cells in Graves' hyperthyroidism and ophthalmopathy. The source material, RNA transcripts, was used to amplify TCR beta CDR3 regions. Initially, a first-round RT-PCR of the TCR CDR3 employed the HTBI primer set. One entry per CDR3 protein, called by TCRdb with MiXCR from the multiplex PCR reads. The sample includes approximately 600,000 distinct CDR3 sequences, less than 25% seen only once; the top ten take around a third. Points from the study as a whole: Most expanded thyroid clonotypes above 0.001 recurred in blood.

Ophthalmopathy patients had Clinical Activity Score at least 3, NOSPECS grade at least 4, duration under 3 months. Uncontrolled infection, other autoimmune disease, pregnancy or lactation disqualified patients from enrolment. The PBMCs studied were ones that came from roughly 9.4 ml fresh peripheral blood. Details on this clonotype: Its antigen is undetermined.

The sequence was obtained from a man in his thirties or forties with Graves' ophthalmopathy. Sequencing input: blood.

CDR3 loop: CSAREGGGEQYF. The CDR3, as DNA: TGCAGTGCTAGAGAGGGCGGGGGCGAGCAGTACTTC. The chain recombines TRBV20-1 with TRBJ2-7, with 7 nucleotides matching TRBD2. V was pared by 0 bases and J by 6 bases, with 2 bases of the junction left unmatched. The CDR3 consists of 12 residues. The germline gives CDR1 DFQATT, CDR2 SNEGSKA (reference sequence).